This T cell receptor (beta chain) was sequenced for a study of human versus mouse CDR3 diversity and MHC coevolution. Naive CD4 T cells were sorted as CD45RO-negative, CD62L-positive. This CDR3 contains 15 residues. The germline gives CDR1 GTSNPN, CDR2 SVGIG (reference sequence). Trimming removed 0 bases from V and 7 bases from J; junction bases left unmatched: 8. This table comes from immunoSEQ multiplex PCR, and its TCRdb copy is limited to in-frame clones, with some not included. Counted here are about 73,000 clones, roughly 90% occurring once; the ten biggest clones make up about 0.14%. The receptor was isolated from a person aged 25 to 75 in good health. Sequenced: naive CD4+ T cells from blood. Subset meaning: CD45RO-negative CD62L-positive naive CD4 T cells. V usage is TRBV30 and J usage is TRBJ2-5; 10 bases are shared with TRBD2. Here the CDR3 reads CAWSVLAGSSGTQYF. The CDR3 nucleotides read TGTGCCTGGAGTGTACTAGCGGGGAGTAGTGGGACCCAGTACTTC.